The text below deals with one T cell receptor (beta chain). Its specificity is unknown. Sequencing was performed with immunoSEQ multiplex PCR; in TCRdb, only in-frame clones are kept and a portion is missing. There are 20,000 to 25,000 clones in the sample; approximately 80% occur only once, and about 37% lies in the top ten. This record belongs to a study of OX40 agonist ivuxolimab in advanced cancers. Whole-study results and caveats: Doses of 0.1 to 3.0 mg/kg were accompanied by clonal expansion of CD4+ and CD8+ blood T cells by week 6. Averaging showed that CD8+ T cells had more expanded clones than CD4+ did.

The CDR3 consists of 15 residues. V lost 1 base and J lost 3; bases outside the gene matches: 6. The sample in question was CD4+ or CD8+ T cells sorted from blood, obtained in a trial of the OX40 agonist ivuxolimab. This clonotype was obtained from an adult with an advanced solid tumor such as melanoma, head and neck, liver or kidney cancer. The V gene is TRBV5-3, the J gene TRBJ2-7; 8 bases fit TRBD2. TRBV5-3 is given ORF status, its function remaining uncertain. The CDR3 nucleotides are TGTGCCAGAAGCTTGAAGGTGCGGGGGGACTACGAGCAGTACTTC. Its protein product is CARSLKVRGDYEQYF.